The table lists the clone carrying this T cell receptor beta chain with a few counts. Relative to the germline gene, one junction end is altered; a read error may explain this. The source of the sample is a study of blood T cell repertoires in COVID-19. Overall study: Samples taken during acute and convalescent COVID-19 were collected in the United States, Italy and Spain. T cells, B-cell-depleted T cells, or PBMCs supplied cDNA or gDNA.

Germline CDR1 reads SSHAT; CDR2 reads FNYEAQ (reference sequence). This CDR3 is built from 16 residues. In the authors' methods: Reference gene primer amplification gave estimated nucleated cell counts. Profiling relied on immunoSEQ multiplex PCR, and the TCRdb table lists in-frame clones only, not all of them. For V, J and clone size, that table is used; D and trimming come from the DNA. The sample carries 88,000 or so clones, roughly 80% recorded once. The chain employs TRBV7-7 and TRBJ2-3; no clear D gene. The sequencing sample was made of peripheral blood. The receptor was derived from a human donor in a cohort sampled during active COVID-19. The CDR3 loop reads CASSLGPDLPTDTQYF. CDR3 sequence (DNA): TGTGCTAGCAGCTTAGGCCCAGACTTACCCACAGATACGCAGTATTTT.